These 15 T cell receptor beta chains share one sample of origin, sequenced in a study of technical replicates of blood from a handful of donors. Sequencing used immunoSEQ multiplex PCR; TCRdb keeps in-frame clones, though not all of them. The sample yields tens of thousands of clones, 95% to 97% seen once. Sequencing used T cells isolated from PBMCs. Receptor source: a human donor in good health.

The J gene is TRBJ2-3, the V gene TRBV4-1; no firm D call. The length of the CDR3 is 15 residues. The V end was cut by 1 base, the J end by 2 bases, with 10 bases between. CDR1 is MGHRA, CDR2 YSYEKL, per germline. CDR3 loop: CASSQVVIVTDTQYF. CDR3 DNA: TGCGCCAGCAGCCAAGTTGTAATAGTCACAGATACGCAGTATTTT.

The chain has TRBV27 and TRBJ2-2; 7 bases agree with TRBD1. Germline values: CDR1 MNHEY, CDR2 SMNVEV (reference sequence). J was trimmed by 4 bases and V by 9 bases; bases with no gene match: 14. This CDR3 region has 16 residues. The CDR3 DNA sequence: TGTGCCAGAGTAAGGCGACAGGGATTTGGCACCGGGGAGCTGTTTTTT. Its protein product is CARVRRQGFGTGELFF.

The chain has TRBV30 and TRBJ1-1; D may be TRBD1 (5 bases). The V gene's germline CDR1 is GTSNPN and CDR2 SVGIG (reference sequence). This CDR3 comprises 14 residues. The V end was cut by 0 bases, the J end by 4 bases, with 12 bases between. The CDR3, as DNA: TGTGCCTGGAGTGTATGGGGGGAGTTCACTGAAGCTTTCTTT. Protein: CAWSVWGEFTEAFF.

The chain is built from TRBV4-3 and TRBJ2-2, with TRBD1 identical over 7 bases. The germline V gene has CDR1 LGHNA and CDR2 YSLEER. This CDR3 spans 16 amino acids. J gave up 5 bases and V 0 bases, and 6 bases lay outside the gene matches. CDR3 bases: TGCGCCAGCAGCCAAGATCAAGCCAGGGGGACCGGGGAGCTGTTTTTT. Its protein product is CASSQDQARGTGELFF.

The V gene is TRBV7-3, the J gene TRBJ2-5; 8 positions match TRBD2. Trimming took 1 base from V and 5 from J; bases not matched to a gene: 6. The length of the CDR3 is 15 residues. The germline gives CDR1 SGHTA, CDR2 FQGTGA. The CDR3 DNA reads as TGTGCCAGCAGCTTAAACGGGAGGGCCAGGGAGACCCAGTACTTC. This gives the protein CASSLNGRARETQYF. The complete variable domain, with remaining parts taken from reference TRBV7-3 and TRBJ2-5, reads GAGVSQTPSNKVTEKGKYVELRCDPISGHTALYWYRQSLGQGPEFLIYFQGTGAADDSGLPNDRFFAVRPEGSVSTLKIQRTERGDSAVYLCASSLNGRARETQYFGPGTRLLVL.

The chain is built from TRBV4-1 and TRBJ2-5; 10 bases are shared with TRBD2. With V trimmed by 1 base and J by 4 bases, 0 bases remained unmatched. This CDR3 comprises 14 residues. From germline, CDR1 is MGHRA and CDR2 YSYEKL. The CDR3 here is CASSQVAGGETQYF. In DNA form, the CDR3 reads TGCGCCAGCAGCCAAGTAGCGGGGGGAGAGACCCAGTACTTC.

V usage is TRBV5-1 and J usage is TRBJ1-4, with 7 bases lining up with TRBD1. Trimming took 2 bases from V and 6 from J; bases not matched to a gene: 4. Germline V lookup: CDR1 SGHRS, CDR2 YFSETQ. This CDR3 has 14 residues. The CDR3 spells CASSFRQGDEKLFF. Here the CDR3 DNA reads TGCGCCAGCAGCTTCCGACAGGGTGATGAAAAACTGTTTTTT.

This clone appeared a single time. The chain couples TRBV4-1 to TRBJ1-4; 7 bases are a match to TRBD1. Per the germline V gene, CDR1 is MGHRA and CDR2 is YSYEKL. V lost 4 bases to trimming and J lost 5 bases; unmatched junction nucleotides: 7. The CDR3 is made up of 15 amino acids. CDR3 in amino acids: CASSPTGALNEKLFF. CDR3 coding DNA: TGCGCCAGCAGCCCCACAGGGGCCCTCAATGAAAAACTGTTTTTT.

The chain couples TRBV2 to TRBJ1-5; no reliable D call. The CDR3 length is 13 residues. Germline-derived CDR1 and CDR2 are SNHLY and FYNNEI. V lost 6 bases and J 4 bases, leaving 10 bases between the germline ends. CDR3 DNA: TGTGCCAGCAGAGCAGGATTGAATCAGCCCCAGCATTTT. It yields the protein CASRAGLNQPQHF. The full variable domain, rest sourced from reference TRBV2 and TRBJ1-5, is EPEVTQTPSHQVTQMGQEVILRCVPISNHLYFYWYRQILGQKVEFLVSFYNNEISEKSEIFDDQFSVERPDGSNFTLKIRSTKLEDSAMYFCASRAGLNQPQHFGDGTRLSIL.

J is TRBJ2-3 and V is TRBV2; 7 bases map to TRBD1. J lost 3 bases, V lost 4 bases, and 7 bases had no gene match. Per germline, CDR1 SNHLY and CDR2 FYNNEI. The CDR3 totals 15 residues. CDR3 residues: CASSVRQGSTDTQYF. In nucleotides, the CDR3 is TGTGCCAGCAGTGTTAGACAGGGTAGTACAGATACGCAGTATTTT.

The chain combines TRBV25-1 with TRBJ1-2, with a possible D match to TRBD1 (6 bases). Germline V gene lookup returns CDR1 MGHDK and CDR2 SYGVNS. Trimming shortened V by 3 bases and J by 4 bases, and 15 bases separated the two germline ends. The CDR3 runs 15 residues. The CDR3 reads CASSDIGGRVYGYTF. CDR3 bases: TGTGCCAGCAGTGATATAGGGGGACGCGTCTATGGCTACACCTTC.

The gene calls are TRBV9 and TRBJ2-3; 10 bases align to TRBD2. This CDR3 region has 16 residues. The trim removed 4 bases at V and 5 bases at J, leaving 10 bases unmatched. Germline loops: CDR1 SGDLS, CDR2 YYNGEE. CDR3 sequence: CASSPEREGGEDTQYF. The CDR3 DNA reads as TGTGCCAGCAGCCCTGAGCGGGAGGGCGGTGAAGATACGCAGTATTTT.

The DNA of the CDR3 is TGTGCCAGGAACGAAGGCGCGCGGGGCTACACCTTC. Residues: CARNEGARGYTF. This rearrangement joins TRBV2 to TRBJ1-2; D not resolved. V was cut by 9 bases and J by 8 bases, with 16 bases left in between. The CDR3 has 12 amino acids. CDR1 SNHLY and CDR2 FYNNEI come from the germline V gene.

V and J are TRBV5-1 and TRBJ2-7; D uncertain. Germline assignment: CDR1 SGHRS and CDR2 YFSETQ. Trimming took off 4 bases at V and 2 bases at J, with 13 bases between the two ends. The CDR3 is 14 amino acids. CDR3 sequence: CASSPDSSAYEQYF. In nucleotides, the CDR3 is TGCGCCAGCAGCCCCGACTCCAGCGCCTACGAGCAGTACTTC.

This chain uses TRBV30 with TRBJ2-1, with D possibly matching TRBD1 (6 bases). The V and J ends lost 2 bases and 9 bases respectively, with 17 bases between them. Germline V gives CDR1 GTSNPN, CDR2 SVGIG (reference sequence). The length of the CDR3 is 14 residues. CDR3 loop: CAWSRSFTGSEQFF. The CDR3, as DNA: TGTGCCTGGAGTCGAAGTTTTACAGGGAGTGAGCAGTTCTTC.